This T cell receptor beta chain is from a study of T cells in Graves' hyperthyroidism and ophthalmopathy. The overall study: Upon initial diagnosis and before any treatment, peripheral blood was collected.

The germline gives CDR1 MNHNS, CDR2 SASEGT. The CDR3 runs to 15 residues. V lost 5 bases and J 1 base, leaving 15 bases between the germline ends. In the ophthalmopathy cohort, Clinical Activity Score was at least 3, NOSPECS grade at least 4, and duration under 3 months. Uncontrolled infection, other autoimmune disease, pregnancy or lactation excluded patients. Diagnosis rested on symptoms, serum thyroxine and TRAb, thyroid ultrasound, and orbital computed tomography. This clonotype was counted at least ten times. TCR beta CDR3 region amplification was performed from RNA transcripts. The HTBI primer set was used in a first-round RT-PCR of the TCR CDR3. TCRdb analysed the multiplex PCR reads with MiXCR anew, one entry per CDR3 protein. The sample comprises 500,000 to 600,000 distinct CDR3 sequences, less than 20% of which are singletons, and over 45% rests with the top ten.

The sequence was collected from a man aged 40-49 years with Graves' ophthalmopathy. The material sequenced was blood. The rearrangement links TRBV6-1 to TRBJ2-7, with D perhaps matching TRBD2 (6 bases). In DNA, the CDR3 is TGTGCCAGCAGTACACTCCGGGGGAGGTCCTACGAGCAGTACTTC. Protein sequence: CASSTLRGRSYEQYF.